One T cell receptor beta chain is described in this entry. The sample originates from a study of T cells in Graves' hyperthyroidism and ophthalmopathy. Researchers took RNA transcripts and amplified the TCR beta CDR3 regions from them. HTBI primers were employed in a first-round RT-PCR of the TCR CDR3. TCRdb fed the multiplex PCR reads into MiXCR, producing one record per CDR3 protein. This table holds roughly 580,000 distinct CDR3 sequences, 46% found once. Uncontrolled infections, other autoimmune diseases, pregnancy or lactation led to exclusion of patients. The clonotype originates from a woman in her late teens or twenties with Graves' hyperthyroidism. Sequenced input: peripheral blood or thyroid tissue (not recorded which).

The CDR3 nucleotides read TGTGCCAGCAGTTACCTCGACAAGAGGGAGACCCAGCATTTT. It encodes CASSYLDKRETQHF. The rearrangement uses TRBV6-5 and TRBJ1-5, with unresolved D. Per germline, CDR1 MNHEY and CDR2 SVGAGI. V gave up 2 bases and J gave up 11 bases, with 16 bases separating them. This CDR3 comprises 14 residues.